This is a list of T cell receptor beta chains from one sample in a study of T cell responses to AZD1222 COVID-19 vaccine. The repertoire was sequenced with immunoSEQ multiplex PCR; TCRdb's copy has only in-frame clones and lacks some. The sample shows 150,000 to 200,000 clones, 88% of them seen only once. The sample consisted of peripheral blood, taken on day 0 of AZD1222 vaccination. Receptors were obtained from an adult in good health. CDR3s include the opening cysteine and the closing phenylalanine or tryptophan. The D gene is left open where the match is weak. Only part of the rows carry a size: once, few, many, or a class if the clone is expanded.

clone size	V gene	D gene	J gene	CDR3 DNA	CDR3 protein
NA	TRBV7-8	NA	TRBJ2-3	TGTGCCAGCAGCTTAGGGGTTCCGAGCACAGATACGCAGTATTTT	CASSLGVPSTDTQYF
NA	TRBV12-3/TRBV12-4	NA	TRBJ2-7	TGTGCCAGCAGTTCGGGCAGAGCATACGAGCAGTACTTC	CASSSGRAYEQYF
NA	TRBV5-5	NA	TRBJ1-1	TGTGCCAGCAGATCGCAGGGAATTGAAGCTTTCTTT	CASRSQGIEAFF
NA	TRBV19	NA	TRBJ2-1	TGTGCCAGTAGTGTCGTCGGGGCGTCGGGCACCAGCTCCTACAATGAGCAGTTCTTC	CASSVVGASGTSSYNEQFF
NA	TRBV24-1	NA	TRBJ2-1	TGTGCCACCGAGGCCTGGGGAGACAATGAGCAGTTCTTC	CATEAWGDNEQFF
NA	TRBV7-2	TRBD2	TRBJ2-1	TGTGCCAGCAGCTTAACTAGCGGGGGTGTCAATGAGCAGTTCTTC	CASSLTSGGVNEQFF
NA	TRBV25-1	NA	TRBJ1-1	TGTGCCAGCAGGGCAGGGCTGGGTACTGAAGCTTTCTTT	CASRAGLGTEAFF
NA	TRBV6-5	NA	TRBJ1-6	TGTGCCAGCATTAACTGGGGAAATAATTCACCCCTCCACTTT	CASINWGNNSPLHF
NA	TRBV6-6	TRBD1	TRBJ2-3	TGTGCCAGCAGAACAAGGGACAGGGGAACAGATACGCAGTATTTT	CASRTRDRGTDTQYF
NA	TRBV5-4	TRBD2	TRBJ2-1	TGTGCCAGCAGCTCCCTAGCGGGAATGGGCAATGAGCAGTTCTTC	CASSSLAGMGNEQFF
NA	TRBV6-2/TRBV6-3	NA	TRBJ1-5	TGTGCCAGCAGCGATATGGGGCGGCAGGGAAGGTTCAATCAGCCCCAGCATTTT	CASSDMGRQGRFNQPQHF
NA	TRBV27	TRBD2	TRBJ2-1	TGTGCCAGCAGTTTATGGGGACTAGCGGGAAGTTTTTTCAATGAGCAGTTCTTC	CASSLWGLAGSFFNEQFF
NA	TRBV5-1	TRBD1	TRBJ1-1	TGCGCCAGCAGCTTGACAGGGGATGCCACTGAAGCTTTCTTT	CASSLTGDATEAFF
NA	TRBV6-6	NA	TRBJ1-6	TGTGCCAGCAGTTACTCCTCCCAGGGGAATTCACCCCTCCACTTT	CASSYSSQGNSPLHF
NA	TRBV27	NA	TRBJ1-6	TGTGCCAGCAGTGCCTCGACAGTACCTTATTCACCCCTCCACTTT	CASSASTVPYSPLHF
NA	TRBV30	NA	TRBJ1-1	TGTGCCTGGAGTGAATGGAGACAACTGAACACTGAAGCTTTCTTT	CAWSEWRQLNTEAFF
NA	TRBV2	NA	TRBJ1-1	TGTGCCAGCAGTGAAGGGATGAACACTGAAGCTTTCTTT	CASSEGMNTEAFF
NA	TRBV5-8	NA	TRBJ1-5	TGTGCCAGCAGCTTGGAGCGAGGACAGCCCCAGCATTTT	CASSLERGQPQHF
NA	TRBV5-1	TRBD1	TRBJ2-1	TGCGCCAGCAGCTTACCGACAGGGTACAATGAGCAGTTCTTC	CASSLPTGYNEQFF
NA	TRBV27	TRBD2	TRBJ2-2	TGTGCCAGCAGTTTCAAGCGGGAGTCCCGCGGGAACACCGGGGAGCTGTTTTTT	CASSFKRESRGNTGELFF
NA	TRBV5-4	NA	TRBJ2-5	TGTGCCAGCAGCTTGGGAACACTAAAAGAGACCCAGTACTTC	CASSLGTLKETQYF
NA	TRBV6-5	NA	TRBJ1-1	TGTGCCAGCAGACGTATGAACACTGAAGCTTTCTTT	CASRRMNTEAFF
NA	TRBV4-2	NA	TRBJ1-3	TGTGCCAGCAGCCAAGTCTCCCAGGCCTCTCTTCTCTCTGGAAACACCATATATTTT	CASSQVSQASLLSGNTIYF
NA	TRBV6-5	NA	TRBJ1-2	TGTGCCAGCAGTTACTTTGGGCAGACTAACTATGGCTACACCTTC	CASSYFGQTNYGYTF
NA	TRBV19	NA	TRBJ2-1	TGTGCCAGTAGTATTTTCCGAGTCCTAGACTACAATGAGCAGTTCTTC	CASSIFRVLDYNEQFF
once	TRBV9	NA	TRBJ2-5	TGTGCCAGCAGCGTCAGGGGCCAAGAGACCCAGTACTTC	CASSVRGQETQYF
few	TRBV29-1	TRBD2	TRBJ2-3	TGCAGCGTTGAAGGACTAGCGGGGCATAGCACAGATACGCAGTATTTT	CSVEGLAGHSTDTQYF
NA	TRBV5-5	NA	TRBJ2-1	TGTGCCAGCAGCTTGGCCGTGGGAGTAGGAAATGAGCAGTTCTTC	CASSLAVGVGNEQFF
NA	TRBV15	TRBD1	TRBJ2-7	TGTGCCACCAGCAGAGTGGGACAGGGGGCGAAGGGCGAGCAGTACTTC	CATSRVGQGAKGEQYF
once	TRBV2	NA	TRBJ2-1	TGTGCCAGCAAAGGACCAAGCGAGCAGTTCTTC	CASKGPSEQFF
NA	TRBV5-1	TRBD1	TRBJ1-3	TGCGCCAGCAGCTCTGGGACAGCCTCTGGAAACACCATATATTTT	CASSSGTASGNTIYF
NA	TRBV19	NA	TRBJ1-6	TGTGCCAGTAGTAGACAGCGAACGGTCAATTCACCCCTCCACTTT	CASSRQRTVNSPLHF
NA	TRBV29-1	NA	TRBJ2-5	TGCAGCGTTGGAAGATCGTTCGGACAGAGGATACAAGAGACCCAGTACTTC	CSVGRSFGQRIQETQYF
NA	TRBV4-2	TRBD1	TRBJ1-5	TGTGCCAGCAGCCAAGGTACAGGGGGTGGCAATCAGCCCCAGCATTTT	CASSQGTGGGNQPQHF
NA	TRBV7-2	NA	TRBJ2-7	TGTGCCAGCAGCTTCCAGGCAGAGTACGAGCAGTACTTC	CASSFQAEYEQYF
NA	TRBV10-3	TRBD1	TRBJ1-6	TGTGCCATCAGTGAAGGGGGACAGCGTAATTCACCCCTCCACTTT	CAISEGGQRNSPLHF
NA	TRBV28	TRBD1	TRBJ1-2	TGTGCCAGCAATATAGACAGGGGCTATGGCTACACCTTC	CASNIDRGYGYTF
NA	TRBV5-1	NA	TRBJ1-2	TGCGCCAGCAGCTTGGTACAGAGGGGGGGAGACCGTGGCTACACCTTC	CASSLVQRGGDRGYTF
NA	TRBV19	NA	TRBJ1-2	TGTGCCAGTAGTATAGAGGCCAGCTCTTCCTATGGCTACACCTTC	CASSIEASSSYGYTF
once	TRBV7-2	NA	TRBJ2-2	TGTGCCAGCAGCTCCTGGAGTAGCGGGAACACCGGGGAGCTGTTTTTT	CASSSWSSGNTGELFF
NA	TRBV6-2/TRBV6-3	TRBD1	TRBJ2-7	TGTGCCAGCAGCGCCGACAGGGACCTCCCCAACGAGCAGTACTTC	CASSADRDLPNEQYF
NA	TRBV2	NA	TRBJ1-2	TGTGCCAGCAGTGAATCAGGGCAAGGCTACACCTTC	CASSESGQGYTF
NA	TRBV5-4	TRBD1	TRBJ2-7	TGTGCCAGCAGCTGGGACAGGGGGCACGAGCAGTACTTC	CASSWDRGHEQYF
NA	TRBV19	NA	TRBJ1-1	TGTGCCAGTAGCCCCGGCGGGGGCGTCGGAGCTTTCTTT	CASSPGGGVGAFF
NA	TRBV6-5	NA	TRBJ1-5	TGTGCCAGCAAGGGTAATCAGCCCCAGCATTTT	CASKGNQPQHF
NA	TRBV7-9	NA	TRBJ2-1	TGTGCCAGCAGCCAAACTATTTCTTCCTCCTACAATGAGCAGTTCTTC	CASSQTISSSYNEQFF
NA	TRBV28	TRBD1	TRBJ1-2	TGTGCCAGCAGCCCGACAGGGCTCTATGGCTACACCTTC	CASSPTGLYGYTF
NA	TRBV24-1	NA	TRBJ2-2	TGTGCCACCAGTGATTTGCAGAACACCGGGGAGCTGTTTTTT	CATSDLQNTGELFF
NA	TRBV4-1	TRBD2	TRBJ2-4	TGCGCCAGCAGCCAGAGAGCGGGGGAGGAAACAAACATTCAGTACTTC	CASSQRAGEETNIQYF
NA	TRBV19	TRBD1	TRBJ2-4	TGTGCCAGTAGTATAACCCGGACAGGGGTTAAAAACATTCAGTACTTC	CASSITRTGVKNIQYF
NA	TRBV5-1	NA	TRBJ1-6	TGCGCCAGCAGCTTGGAACAGGGAAAGGATGGACCCCTCCACTTT	CASSLEQGKDGPLHF
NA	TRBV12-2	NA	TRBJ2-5	TGTGCAAGTCGCCCTTCGCTCGGGGGGACTTCCGAAGAGACCCAGTACTTC	CASRPSLGGTSEETQYF
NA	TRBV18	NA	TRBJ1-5	TGTGCCAGCTCACCACCGAGTCGGCCCCAGCATTTT	CASSPPSRPQHF
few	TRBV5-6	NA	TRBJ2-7	TGTGCCAGCAGCCGACAGGATTACGAGCAGTACTTC	CASSRQDYEQYF
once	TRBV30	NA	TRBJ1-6	TGTGCCTGGACAACAGGGCGGGAATCACCCCTCCACTTT	CAWTTGRESPLHF
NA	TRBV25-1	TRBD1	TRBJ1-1	TGTGCCAGCAGTGACTCGACAGGGGGCAACACTGAAGCTTTCTTT	CASSDSTGGNTEAFF
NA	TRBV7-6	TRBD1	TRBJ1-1	TGTGCCAGCAGCTTAGGGGAGGGGGCGCGGAGCACTGAAGCTTTCTTT	CASSLGEGARSTEAFF
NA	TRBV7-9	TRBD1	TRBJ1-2	TGTGCCAGCAGCTTCGTGACAGGGAGTAATGGCTACACCTTC	CASSFVTGSNGYTF
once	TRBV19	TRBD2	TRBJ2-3	TGTGCCAGTAGCCGCGGGGGGGGTCCTAGCACAGATACGCAGTATTTT	CASSRGGGPSTDTQYF
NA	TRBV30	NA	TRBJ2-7	TGTGCCTGGCAGGGATGGGGTGCCTACGAGCAGTACTTC	CAWQGWGAYEQYF